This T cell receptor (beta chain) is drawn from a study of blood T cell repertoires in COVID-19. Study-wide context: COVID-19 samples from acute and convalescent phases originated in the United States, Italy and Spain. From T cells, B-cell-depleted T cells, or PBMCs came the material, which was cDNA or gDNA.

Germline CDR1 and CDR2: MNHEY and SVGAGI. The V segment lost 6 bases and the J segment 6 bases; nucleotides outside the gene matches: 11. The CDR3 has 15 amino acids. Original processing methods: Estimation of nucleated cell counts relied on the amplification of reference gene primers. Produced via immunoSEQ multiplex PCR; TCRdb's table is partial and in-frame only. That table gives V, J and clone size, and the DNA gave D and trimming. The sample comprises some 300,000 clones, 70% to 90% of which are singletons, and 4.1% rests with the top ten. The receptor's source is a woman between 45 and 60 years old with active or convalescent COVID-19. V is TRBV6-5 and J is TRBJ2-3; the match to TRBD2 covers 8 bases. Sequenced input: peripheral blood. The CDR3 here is CASSRIAGGGDTQYF. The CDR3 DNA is TGTGCCAGCAGCCGAATAGCGGGCGGGGGGGATACGCAGTATTTT.